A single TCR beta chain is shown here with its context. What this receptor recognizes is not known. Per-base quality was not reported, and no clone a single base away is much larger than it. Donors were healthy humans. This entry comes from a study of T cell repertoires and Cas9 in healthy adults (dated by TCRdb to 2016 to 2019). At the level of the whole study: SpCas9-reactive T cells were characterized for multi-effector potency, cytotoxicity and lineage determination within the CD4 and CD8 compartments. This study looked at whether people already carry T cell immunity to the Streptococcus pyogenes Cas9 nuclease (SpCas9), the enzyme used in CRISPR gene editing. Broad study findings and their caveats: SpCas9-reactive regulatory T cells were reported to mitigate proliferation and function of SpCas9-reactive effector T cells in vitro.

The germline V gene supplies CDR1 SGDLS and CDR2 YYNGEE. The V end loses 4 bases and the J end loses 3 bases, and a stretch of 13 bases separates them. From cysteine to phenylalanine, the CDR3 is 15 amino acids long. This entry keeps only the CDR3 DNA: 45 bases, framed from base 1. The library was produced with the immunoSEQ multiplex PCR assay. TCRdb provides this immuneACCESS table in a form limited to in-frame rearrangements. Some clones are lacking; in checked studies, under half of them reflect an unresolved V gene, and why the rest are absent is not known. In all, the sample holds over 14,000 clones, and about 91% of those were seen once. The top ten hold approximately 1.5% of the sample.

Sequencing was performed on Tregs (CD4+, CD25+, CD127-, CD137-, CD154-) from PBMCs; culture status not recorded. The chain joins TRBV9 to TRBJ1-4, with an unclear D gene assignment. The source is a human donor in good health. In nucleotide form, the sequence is TGTGCCAGCAGCACCCGAGGAGGGTCTAATGAAAAACTGTTTTTT. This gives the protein CASSTRGGSNEKLFF.